This TCR beta chain comes out of a study of Tregs in tolerant kidney transplant recipients. Regarding the study as a whole: Changing PCR primers prevented nucleotide comparison between some patients' samples. Few patients were studied, so findings need validation in larger groups.

Unstimulated Tregs (CD4+CD25+CD127-) and CD4+CD25- non-Tregs were sorted from PBMCs. Details on this clone: Its antigen remains unknown.

The protocol was immunoSEQ multiplex PCR, while the TCRdb copy is restricted to in-frame clones and leaves out a portion. The repertoire holds around 75,000 clones, roughly 91% seen once, with more than 0.35% in the top ten. The clonotype was recovered from a human donor who received a combined kidney and bone marrow transplant. The input for sequencing was CD4+ T cells from blood, taken before the transplant.

The CDR3 loop reads CASSRTSGRATGEQFF. Written as DNA, the CDR3 is TGCGCCAGCAGCCGGACTAGCGGGAGGGCCACTGGGGAGCAGTTCTTC. The chain uses TRBV4-1 and TRBJ2-1; TRBD2 aligns across 15 bases. Unmatched junction bases numbered 8, after V lost 4 bases and J lost 10 bases. The V gene's germline CDR1 is MGHRA and CDR2 YSYEKL. The CDR3 has 16 residues.